Sequencing of this T cell receptor (beta chain) was carried out in a study of regulatory T cells in long-lasting Graves disease. A word on this clonotype: What it binds is unknown.

The sample's time point: persistent/refractory GD, antithyroid drugs over 5 years with positive TRAb. Extracted RNA from PBMCs served as the source of the TCR library. The germline V and J ends were trimmed by 6 bases and 0 bases, with 12 bases remaining between them. The CDR3 runs to 15 residues. The germline V gene has CDR1 SGHNT and CDR2 YENEEA. Study observations and caveats: A greater number of public clonotypes (around 3,000) was shared by persistent patients than by new patients (approximately 910).

Researchers made TCR beta libraries by using iRepertoire HTBI primers and running Arm-PCR on CDR3 regions. MiXCR was run by TCRdb on the multiplex PCR reads, yielding one entry per CDR3 protein. The sample holds about 400,000 distinct CDR3 sequences, about a fifth seen once. This clonotype was sampled from a female donor with Graves disease. The sequences come from peripheral blood mononuclear cells (PBMCs), collected when the disease was refractory, from a patient treated with antithyroid drugs. The chain uses TRBV11-3 and TRBJ2-1; tentatively, D is TRBD2 (6 bases). The CDR3 nucleotides are TGTGCCAGCAGTCACCGGGGGAGCTCCTACAATGAGCAGTTCTTC. Protein sequence: CASSHRGSSYNEQFF.